The clone carrying this TCR beta chain was counted between two and nine times. Antigen specificity is unknown. Time point meaning: pre-sensitization, week 0. The treatment is: therapeutic diphenylcyclopropenone sensitization with weekly scalp DPC. Trimming removed 1 base at V and 4 bases at J, with 2 bases between. The CDR3 has 11 amino acids. Germline CDR1 and CDR2: SGHVS and FQNEAQ. TCRdb independently ran MiXCR on the RACE reads; one entry per CDR3 protein. The sample records tens of thousands of distinct CDR3 sequences, approximately 11% being singletons. These data are taken from a study of human T cells and chemical hapten exposure. Study background: Weekly scalp doses of diphenylcyclopropenone were given to patients during the roughly 23-week study. Among samples, TCR yields varied mainly because of small differences in pooled library volume.

Study-wide points: Higher patch test scores went with higher counts of PT1 expanded TCRs.

This rearrangement joins TRBV7-8 to TRBJ2-7; D remains unclear. Sequencing used whole blood, obtained in connection with sensitization to the hapten diphenylcyclopropenone (DPC). This sequence was found in a woman aged 50 to 60 with alopecia areata. Some clones in this sample may be carry-over from other donors' samples. The CDR3 sequence: CASSLEYEQYF. The CDR3 bases are TGTGCCAGCAGCTTAGAGTACGAGCAGTACTTC.